A single sample is the source of the 29 T cell receptor beta chains below, sequenced in a study of T cells after yellow fever vaccination. TCRdb independently ran MiXCR on the 5' RACE reads; one entry per CDR3 protein. Of 300,000 or so distinct CDR3 sequences listed, around 13% are singletons. Specimen: CD4+ T cells sorted from PBMCs, collected 45 days after the yellow fever booster vaccination. The receptors were sampled from a man in his thirties or forties who received the YFV17D yellow fever vaccine.

The rearrangement uses TRBV12-3 or TRBV12-4 and TRBJ2-1; D unclear. V shed 3 bases and J shed 5 bases, with 11 bases lying between them. The CDR3 runs 14 residues. CDR3 sequence reads: CASSFYRRDNEQFF. The CDR3 DNA sequence: TGTGCCAGCAGTTTCTATAGAAGGGACAATGAGCAGTTCTTC.

This clonotype has more than one count but fewer than ten. The V gene is TRBV3-1, the J gene TRBJ2-5, with D tentatively TRBD1 (6 bases). Trimming removed 6 bases at V and 4 bases at J, with 15 bases between. The CDR3 is 14 amino acids. CDR1 LGHDT and CDR2 YNNKEL come from the germline V gene (reference sequence). In DNA form, the CDR3 reads TGTGCCAGCAGGCCCAGGGGACGAAGAGAGACCCAGTACTTC. Translating it yields CASRPRGRRETQYF.

The chain joins TRBV24-1 to TRBJ2-3; either TRBD1 or TRBD2 may fit D (6 bases each). Germline lookup yields CDR1 KGHDR and CDR2 SFDVKD. The CDR3 covers 16 residues. V lost 3 bases and J lost 0, with 12 bases in between. CDR3 loop: CATSDRGPASTDTQYF. CDR3 sequence (DNA): TGTGCCACCAGTGATCGGGGGCCGGCTAGCACAGATACGCAGTATTTT.

This clonotype was seen many times. The gene calls are TRBV29-1 and TRBJ1-2; no clear D. The CDR3 runs to 11 residues. The V end was cut by 3 bases, the J end by 7 bases, with 9 bases between. CDR1 and CDR2 from the germline V gene are SQVTM and ANQGSEA. The CDR3 is CSVDKGSGYTF. CDR3 in DNA: TGCAGCGTTGACAAAGGTTCTGGCTACACCTTC.

This clonotype has a handful of counts. The rearrangement uses TRBV10-3 and TRBJ2-7; D remains unclear. The CDR3 is 12 amino acids. Trimming cost V 10 bases and J 0 bases, with 10 bases left between them. Germline V gene data show CDR1 as ENHRY and CDR2 as SYGVKD. The DNA for the CDR3 is TGTGCCACGGGCGAATCCTCCTACGAGCAGTACTTC. Translating gives CATGESSYEQYF.

The genes are TRBV12-3 or TRBV12-4 and TRBJ2-3, with no clear D. V gave up 5 bases and J gave up 2 bases, with 11 bases separating them. This CDR3 contains 14 residues. The CDR3 region is CASSSPWVTDTQYF. In nucleotides, the CDR3 is TGTGCCAGCAGTAGCCCCTGGGTCACAGATACGCAGTATTTT.

The chain employs TRBV19 and TRBJ1-5; perhaps TRBD1 as D (5 bases). Trimming took off 3 bases at V and 7 bases at J, with 16 bases between the two ends. Germline CDR1 reads LNHDA; CDR2 reads SQIVND (reference sequence). This CDR3 contains 15 residues. In DNA form, the CDR3 reads TGTGCCAGTAGTATTAAAAGGGGCGCCGGGCAGCCCCAGCATTTT. It is translated as CASSIKRGAGQPQHF.

The sample holds a few counts of this clonotype. V usage is TRBV6-5 and J usage is TRBJ1-6; possible D gene TRBD1, 5 bases. This CDR3 comprises 15 residues. Between the trimmed V and J ends, which lost 2 bases and 0 bases, there was a span of 5 bases. CDR1 is MNHEY, CDR2 SVGAGI, per germline. CDR3 nucleotides: TGTGCCAGCAGTTACGGGGGCTCCTATAATTCACCCCTCCACTTT. It translates to CASSYGGSYNSPLHF.

This clonotype was observed a few times. This chain uses TRBV7-8 with TRBJ1-5, with TRBD1 matching 9 bases. V dropped 1 base and J dropped 3; count of bases not matched to a gene: 4. Germline assignment: CDR1 SGHVS and CDR2 FQNEAQ. CDR3 length equals 16 residues. CDR3 in DNA: TGTGCCAGCAGCTTAGGTAGACAGGGGGACAATCAGCCCCAGCATTTT. It codes for CASSLGRQGDNQPQHF.

This clonotype was counted only a few times. This chain connects TRBV14 to TRBJ2-7; D is perhaps TRBD1 or TRBD2 (5 bases each). V lost 4 bases to trimming and J lost 4 bases, with 17 bases between them. The CDR3 has 15 residues. Germline V gene sequence: CDR1 SGHDN, CDR2 FVKESK. Written as DNA, the CDR3 is TGTGCCAGCAGCCGCCTCCCGGGACCACTATACGAGCAGTACTTC. Translation: CASSRLPGPLYEQYF.

This clonotype was recorded a few times. This chain joins TRBV3-1 and TRBJ1-1; 9 bases fit TRBD1. Per germline, CDR1 LGHDT and CDR2 YNNKEL (reference sequence). J lost 5 bases, V lost 6 bases, and 4 bases had no gene match. The CDR3 length is 13 residues. The CDR3 reads CASRLGQGTEAFF. The CDR3 nucleotides read TGTGCCAGCAGGTTGGGACAGGGTACTGAAGCTTTCTTT.

The chain employs TRBV13 and TRBJ2-3, with D possibly TRBD1 on 6 matching bases. Per germline, CDR1 PRHDT and CDR2 FYEKMQ (reference sequence). V was shortened by 5 bases and J by 0 bases, with 12 bases between the two germline ends. This CDR3 is 15 amino acids long. As DNA, the CDR3 is TGTGCCAGCAGCCTTCGACAGGAAAGCACAGATACGCAGTATTTT. Its protein product is CASSLRQESTDTQYF.

The chain has TRBV20-1 and TRBJ2-4; 12 bases are a match to TRBD1. V lost 0 bases to trimming and J lost 5 bases; unmatched junction nucleotides: 14. Per germline, CDR1 DFQATT and CDR2 SNEGSKA (reference sequence). The CDR3 is made up of 19 amino acids. This chain's CDR3 is CSARDGGAPGQGAENIQYF. The DNA for the CDR3 is TGCAGTGCTAGAGATGGGGGGGCCCCGGGACAGGGGGCCGAAAACATTCAGTACTTC.

This sequence joins TRBV27 and TRBJ1-2; the D gene is possibly TRBD1 (5 bases). V lost 2 bases, J lost 2 bases, and 18 bases lay in between. Germline V gene data show CDR1 as MNHEY and CDR2 as SMNVEV (reference sequence). This CDR3 contains 17 residues. The CDR3 is CASSLGGRRIKNYGYTF. CDR3 sequence (DNA): TGTGCCAGCAGTTTAGGGGGAAGAAGAATTAAAAACTATGGCTACACCTTC.

This clonotype appeared a few times. This chain connects TRBV20-1 to TRBJ2-5, with D maybe TRBD2 (5 bases). The CDR3 has 14 residues. The germline V and J ends were trimmed by 6 bases and 5 bases, with 19 bases remaining between them. Germline assignment: CDR1 DFQATT and CDR2 SNEGSKA (reference sequence). The CDR3 region has the DNA TGCAGTGCCTCGCGCGGAGGCCTGGGGGAGACCCAGTACTTC. It translates to CSASRGGLGETQYF.

CDR3 loop: CATSRDLRTTEQFF. CDR3 sequence (DNA): TGTGCCACCAGCAGAGATTTAAGGACTACTGAGCAGTTCTTC. The chain joins TRBV15 to TRBJ2-1, with a possible D match to TRBD2 (6 bases). The V end was cut by 0 bases, the J end by 9 bases, with 12 bases between. From germline, CDR1 is LNHNV and CDR2 YYDKDF (reference sequence). CDR3 length: 14 residues.

A few counts support this clonotype. CDR3 sequence: CASSLNEAWEFKMNTEAFF. In DNA, the CDR3 is TGTGCCAGCAGCTTAAACGAGGCGTGGGAGTTTAAAATGAACACTGAAGCTTTCTTT. The rearrangement joins TRBV11-1 to TRBJ1-1; D not resolved. Germline V gene data show CDR1 as SGHAT and CDR2 as FQDESV (reference sequence). V dropped 2 bases and J dropped 0 bases, with 22 bases sitting between them. This CDR3 is 19 amino acids long.

There are many counts of this clonotype. The CDR3 DNA reads as TGTGCCAGCAGCTACTCTAGCGCGACCTACAATGAGCAGTTCTTC. It codes for CASSYSSATYNEQFF. V usage is TRBV7-2 and J usage is TRBJ2-1; TRBD2 might be the D (6 bases). Germline V gene sequence: CDR1 SGHTA, CDR2 FQGNSA. CDR3 length equals 15 residues. V was trimmed by 4 bases and J by 2 bases, leaving 12 bases between them.

V gene TRBV5-6 combines with J gene TRBJ2-7; 7 bases are shared with TRBD2. Germline CDR1 reads SGHDT; CDR2 reads YYEEEE. The CDR3 has 14 amino acids. The trim removed 2 bases at V and 6 bases at J, leaving 8 bases unmatched. The CDR3 region is CASSFRGLDLEQYF. The CDR3 DNA reads as TGTGCCAGCAGCTTTAGAGGACTAGACCTCGAGCAGTACTTC.

The sample holds a few counts of this clonotype. V gene TRBV20-1 combines with J gene TRBJ1-1; 7 bases align to TRBD1. Germline V gives CDR1 DFQATT, CDR2 SNEGSKA (reference sequence). Trimming cost V 5 bases and J 0 bases; bases outside gene matches: 6. This CDR3 contains 14 residues. The CDR3 DNA is TGCAGTGCTTTACCGGGACAGATGAACACTGAAGCTTTCTTT. Its translation: CSALPGQMNTEAFF.

The gene calls are TRBV20-1 and TRBJ2-7; TRBD1 aligns across 8 bases. With 3 bases clipped from V and 3 bases from J, the junction kept 1 base outside the gene matches. Germline CDR1 DFQATT, CDR2 SNEGSKA (reference sequence). The CDR3 runs to 12 residues. CDR3: CSASDRGYEQYF. CDR3 DNA: TGCAGTGCTAGCGACAGGGGCTACGAGCAGTACTTC.

This rearrangement joins TRBV11-2 to TRBJ1-1; TRBD1 matches at 7 bases. This CDR3 is 15 amino acids long. The germline CDR1 and CDR2 sequences are SGHAT and FQNNGV. After removal of 0 bases from V and 7 bases from J, the junction contained 8 bases not matched to a gene. DNA for the CDR3: TGTGCCAGCAGCTTAGAGGGGACAGTTCCCAATGAAGCTTTCTTT. Translation gives CASSLEGTVPNEAFF.

J is TRBJ2-2 and V is TRBV30, with TRBD2 identical over 7 bases. The CDR3 covers 14 residues. Per germline, CDR1 GTSNPN and CDR2 SVGIG (reference sequence). Trimming cost V 5 bases and J 5 bases; bases outside gene matches: 8. CDR3 loop: CAWAGRAPTGELFF. CDR3 DNA sequence: TGTGCCTGGGCAGGGAGGGCCCCGACCGGGGAGCTGTTTTTT.

The chain uses TRBV11-2 and TRBJ2-3; maybe TRBD2 (5 bases). The CDR3 is made up of 14 amino acids. Germline V gives CDR1 SGHAT, CDR2 FQNNGV. The V end was cut by 8 bases, the J end by 0 bases, with 12 bases between. CDR3 in DNA: TGTGCCAGCCAGGACTGGTCTAGCACAGATACGCAGTATTTT. Amino acids: CASQDWSSTDTQYF.

This clonotype turned up a few times. J is TRBJ2-2 and V is TRBV7-2; the match to TRBD2 covers 10 bases. The CDR3 contains 16 residues. Germline values: CDR1 SGHTA, CDR2 FQGNSA. With 5 bases clipped from V and 4 bases from J, the junction kept 7 bases outside the gene matches. CDR3 amino acids: CASSPQAGGPTGELFF. DNA of the CDR3: TGTGCCAGCAGCCCCCAAGCGGGAGGGCCCACCGGGGAGCTGTTTTTT.

The sample holds a few counts of this clonotype. V gene TRBV4-3 combines with J gene TRBJ2-7; 11 bases match TRBD2. Germline CDR1 and CDR2: LGHNA and YSLEER. This CDR3 has 16 amino acids. The V segment lost 3 bases and the J segment 3 bases; nucleotides outside the gene matches: 7. CDR3 loop: CASSHQPGTSGYEQYF. The CDR3 region has the DNA TGCGCCAGCAGCCACCAACCCGGGACTAGCGGCTACGAGCAGTACTTC.

In this sample, this clonotype turned up many times. The chain links TRBV29-1 to TRBJ2-5; D assignment may be TRBD1 or TRBD2 (6 bases each). Trimming took 2 bases from V and 5 from J, leaving 9 bases between them. The CDR3 is 12 residues long. CDR1 SQVTM and CDR2 ANQGSEA come from the germline V gene. CDR3 in DNA: TGCAGCGTTGAATCCGGGGGCGAGACCCAGTACTTC. Protein product: CSVESGGETQYF.

The chain combines TRBV12-3 or TRBV12-4 with TRBJ2-1; 7 bases map to TRBD2. Losses at the gene ends were 3 bases for V and 2 bases for J; bases not matched to a gene: 1. This CDR3 has 14 residues. This chain's CDR3 is CASSFLAAYNEQFF. The CDR3 DNA follows: TGTGCCAGCAGTTTCCTAGCGGCCTACAATGAGCAGTTCTTC.

This clonotype turned up a few times. CDR3 amino acids: CASSLWGLTSGRDGEFF. The CDR3, as DNA: TGTGCCAGCAGCTTGTGGGGACTGACTAGCGGGAGGGATGGCGAGTTCTTC. V is TRBV5-6 and J is TRBJ2-1; 14 bases align to TRBD2. Trimming cost V 1 base and J 14 bases; bases outside gene matches: 14. The CDR3 contains 17 residues. The germline gives CDR1 SGHDT, CDR2 YYEEEE.